This T cell receptor beta chain was sequenced in a study of shared clonotypes between healthy human individuals. Study background: Per-donor plates numbered three CD4 naive, three CD4 memory, two CD8 naive and one CD8 memory. Study-wide findings and caveats: Non-shared clonotypes showed lower generation probabilities than clonotypes common to all four donors.

Details on this clone: Its target is unknown.

In the original workflow: ImmunoSEQ supplied junction-only sequences lacking quality scores, so filtering was different. Sequencing used immunoSEQ multiplex PCR; TCRdb keeps in-frame clones, though not all of them. The DNA was the basis for D and trimming; V, J and clone size are from that table. The sample contains around 2,000,000 clones, around 93% of which appear only once. The length of the CDR3 is 15 residues. CDR1 SGHAT and CDR2 FQNNGV come from the germline V gene. V lost 3 bases, J lost 1 base, and 9 bases lay in between. As defined, naive CD8 cells were CD45RO-negative and positively selected for CCR7, with terminally differentiated effector memory CD45RA+ cells excluded.

The chain is built from TRBV11-2 and TRBJ2-2, with a tentative D call TRBD1 (6 bases). The clonotype comes from a man in his late teens or twenties in good health. Some clones in this sample may be carry-over from other donors' samples. Sequenced material: naive CD8+ T cells from PBMCs. CDR3 sequence reads: CASSLQGWNTGELFF. CDR3 bases: TGTGCCAGCAGCTTGCAGGGGTGGAACACCGGGGAGCTGTTTTTT.